Shown below are 24 T cell receptor beta chains from a single sample sequenced in a study of T cells of healthy individuals. TCRdb re-derived calls from the 5' RACE reads in MiXCR, one entry per CDR3 protein. Of around 83,000 distinct CDR3 sequences listed, approximately 4.8% are singletons. These receptors originate from a female donor in good health.

There are many counts of this clonotype. The chain uses TRBV28 and TRBJ2-1; 7 positions agree with TRBD1. The V segment lost 0 bases and the J segment 6 bases; nucleotides outside the gene matches: 5. CDR3 size: 15 residues. From germline, CDR1 is MDHEN and CDR2 SYDVKM. CDR3 in DNA: TGTGCCAGCAGTTTATGGGGCAGGGGGTCCAATGAGCAGTTCTTC. It codes for CASSLWGRGSNEQFF. Filled out from reference TRBV28 and TRBJ2-1, the complete variable domain reads DVKVTQSSRYLVKRTGEKVFLECVQDMDHENMFWYRQDPGLGLRLIYFSYDVKMKEKGDIPEGYSVSREKKERFSLILESASTNQTSMYLCASSLWGRGSNEQFFGPGTRLTVL.

This clonotype came up many times. J is TRBJ1-5 and V is TRBV27, with a possible D match to TRBD1 (5 bases). Trimming took off 2 bases at V and 7 bases at J, with 15 bases between the two ends. The CDR3 consists of 15 residues. The germline CDR1 and CDR2 sequences are MNHEY and SMNVEV (reference sequence). The CDR3 loop is CASSLVGGTRQPQHF. The DNA for the CDR3 is TGTGCCAGCAGTTTAGTGGGGGGAACGAGACAGCCCCAGCATTTT.

This clonotype was detected many times. V gene TRBV9 combines with J gene TRBJ2-7; 7 bases fit TRBD2. With V trimmed by 0 bases and J by 0 bases, 0 bases remained unmatched. The CDR3 is 14 residues long. CDR1 and CDR2 (germline): SGDLS, YYNGEE. Here the CDR3 reads CASSVGGSSYEQYF. The CDR3, as DNA: TGTGCCAGCAGCGTAGGCGGGAGCTCCTACGAGCAGTACTTC.

The chain links TRBV6-5 to TRBJ1-2, with D hard to call. Trimming took off 2 bases at V and 8 bases at J, with 6 bases between the two ends. Germline V gives CDR1 MNHEY, CDR2 SVGAGI. CDR3 length equals 11 residues. The chain's CDR3 is CASSYGGGYTF. CDR3 nucleotide sequence: TGTGCCAGCAGTTACGGCGGGGGCTACACCTTC.

This clonotype was seen at least ten times. The J gene is TRBJ2-7, the V gene TRBV12-3 or TRBV12-4; 7 positions match TRBD1. The CDR3 consists of 13 residues. V shed 5 bases, J shed 5 bases, and the junction held 6 bases outside the gene matches. The CDR3 DNA reads TGTGCCAGCAGTCCCGGGACAGCTAACGAGCAGTACTTC. Protein: CASSPGTANEQYF.

The V call is TRBV5-1, the J call TRBJ1-2, with TRBD1 identical over 7 bases. Unmatched junction bases numbered 4, after V lost 4 bases and J lost 1 base. The germline V gene encodes CDR1 SGHRS and CDR2 YFSETQ. The CDR3 runs to 14 residues. CDR3 in DNA: TGCGCCAGCAGCGTGGACAGGATTAACTATGGCTACACCTTC. Residues: CASSVDRINYGYTF.

Concerning this clonotype: This may arise from a read error, as a much more abundant clone is one base away. The V call is TRBV9, the J call TRBJ1-6; tentative D call: TRBD1 (5 bases). The V gene's germline CDR1 is SGDLS and CDR2 YYNGEE. This CDR3 has 13 residues. V gave up 3 bases and J gave up 9 bases, with 10 bases separating them. The CDR3 coding sequence is TGTGCCAGCAGCGATCGACAGAGTTCACCCCTCCACTTT. As protein: CASSDRQSSPLHF.

In its sample, this clonotype was seen many times. This chain uses TRBV20-1 with TRBJ1-6, with D perhaps matching TRBD1 (5 bases). The length of the CDR3 is 13 residues. Germline loops: CDR1 DFQATT, CDR2 SNEGSKA (reference sequence). Trimming removed 3 bases at V and 13 bases at J, with 16 bases between. The CDR3 region is CSARVRGPIPLHF. CDR3 nucleotides: TGCAGTGCTAGGGTGAGGGGACCCATCCCCCTCCACTTT.

This chain uses TRBV30 with TRBJ1-1, with TRBD1 matching over 10 bases. Trimming at V came to 2 bases and at J to 2 bases, leaving 8 bases not matched to a gene. The CDR3 sequence is 16 residues long. The germline CDR1 and CDR2 sequences are GTSNPN and SVGIG (reference sequence). The DNA of the CDR3 is TGTGCCTGGAGTATCCGACAGGGGGCGGGTAACACTGAAGCTTTCTTT. Amino acids: CAWSIRQGAGNTEAFF.

In its sample, this clonotype was seen many times. The V call is TRBV19, the J call TRBJ1-1; 7 nucleotides match TRBD1. CDR1 is LNHDA and CDR2 is SQIVND in the germline V gene (reference sequence). J gave up 3 bases and V 7 bases, and 5 bases lay outside the gene matches. The CDR3 contains 13 residues. This CDR3 reads CASTVDRDTEAFF. The DNA of the CDR3 is TGTGCCAGTACCGTCGACAGGGACACTGAAGCTTTCTTT.

Ten or more counts support this clonotype. CDR3 sequence: CTRRGLAGKDTQYF. The CDR3, as DNA: TGCACTCGGAGGGGACTAGCGGGAAAAGATACGCAGTATTTT. The V gene is TRBV20-1, the J gene TRBJ2-3, with 13 bases fitting TRBD2. CDR3 length equals 14 residues. Germline V CDR1 and CDR2: DFQATT, SNEGSKA (reference sequence).

The V call is TRBV20-1, the J call TRBJ1-1; 7 bases agree with TRBD1. This CDR3 contains 14 residues. Germline values: CDR1 DFQATT, CDR2 SNEGSKA (reference sequence). Unmatched junction bases numbered 5, after V lost 4 bases and J lost 0 bases. CDR3 coding DNA: TGCAGTGCTACTAAACAGGGGATGAACACTGAAGCTTTCTTT. Translated, it gives CSATKQGMNTEAFF.

This clonotype was picked up a small number of times. The chain employs TRBV5-1 and TRBJ2-7, with 7 bases identical to TRBD1. Unmatched junction bases numbered 7, after V lost 3 bases and J lost 4 bases. This CDR3 has 14 residues. The V gene's germline CDR1 is SGHRS and CDR2 YFSETQ. CDR3 sequence reads: CASSSRQGAYEQYF. The CDR3 DNA is TGCGCCAGCAGCTCGAGACAGGGAGCGTACGAGCAGTACTTC.

This clonotype has a count of ten or more. The CDR3 coding sequence is TGCAGCGTTGAGGCGGGCACTAGAAACATTCAGTACTTC. Translated, it gives CSVEAGTRNIQYF. The chain has TRBV29-1 and TRBJ2-4; TRBD2 might be the D (5 bases). This CDR3 has 13 residues. Germline values: CDR1 SQVTM, CDR2 ANQGSEA. Trimming removed 3 bases from V and 6 bases from J, with 12 bases in between.

This clonotype was detected ten times or more. CDR3 coding DNA: TGTGCCAGCAGTGAAGCAGGACTAGCGGGAGAGGATACGCAGTATTTT. It yields the protein CASSEAGLAGEDTQYF. The chain carries TRBV6-1 and TRBJ2-3, with TRBD2 matching 13 bases. The length of the CDR3 is 16 residues. Germline-derived CDR1 and CDR2 are MNHNS and SASEGT. The J segment lost 6 bases and the V segment lost 0 bases, leaving 3 bases of the junction unmatched.

This clonotype was detected many times. One junction end does not reproduce the germline sequence, and a read error may be involved. V and J are TRBV20-1 and TRBJ2-7; 9 bases are shared with TRBD1. The CDR3 runs to 13 residues. Germline V gives CDR1 DFQATT, CDR2 SNEGSKA (reference sequence). As DNA, the CDR3 is TGCAGTGCCACCGGGACAGGGAAACAATCCGGGGACTTC. Protein sequence: CSATGTGKQSGDF.

This clonotype was observed many times. This chain joins TRBV6-2 or TRBV6-3 and TRBJ2-1; 11 nucleotides line up with TRBD2. This CDR3 region has 16 residues. CDR1 and CDR2 (germline): MNHEY, SVGEGT. Trimming removed 4 bases from V and 4 bases from J; junction bases left unmatched: 6. CDR3 residues: CASSWVGTSGYNEQFF. The CDR3 region has the DNA TGTGCCAGCAGTTGGGTAGGGACTAGCGGTTACAATGAGCAGTTCTTC.

The rearrangement joins TRBV6-1 to TRBJ1-5, with D maybe TRBD1 (6 bases). V lost 5 bases, J lost 7 bases, and 21 bases lay in between. The CDR3 length is 16 residues. Germline loops: CDR1 MNHNS, CDR2 SASEGT. In nucleotides, the CDR3 is TGTGCCAGCAGTAGATGGACAGCGCCAGGGAGGCAGCCCCAGCATTTT. This encodes CASSRWTAPGRQPQHF.

V and J are TRBV13 and TRBJ2-1; 9 nucleotides match TRBD2. Germline CDR1 reads PRHDT; CDR2 reads FYEKMQ (reference sequence). J gave up 3 bases and V 6 bases, and 3 bases lay outside the gene matches. This CDR3 spans 14 amino acids. Written as DNA, the CDR3 is TGTGCCAGCAGTCCTAGCGGGAACTACAATGAGCAGTTCTTC. It specifies CASSPSGNYNEQFF. The complete variable domain, with remaining parts taken from reference TRBV13 and TRBJ2-1, reads AAGVIQSPRHLIKEKRETATLKCYPIPRHDTVYWYQQGPGQDPQFLISFYEKMQSDKGSIPDRFSAQQFSDYHSELNMSSLELGDSALYFCASSPSGNYNEQFFGPGTRLTVL.

This clonotype was seen ten or more times. The CDR3 sequence is CASSPPRGGRGPSRTEAFF. In DNA form, the CDR3 reads TGTGCCAGCAGTCCTCCCCGGGGGGGGCGCGGTCCCTCCCGGACTGAAGCTTTCTTT. V is TRBV6-5 and J is TRBJ1-1; tentatively, D is TRBD1 (6 bases). Germline V lookup: CDR1 MNHEY, CDR2 SVGAGI. This CDR3 comprises 19 residues. Trimming shortened V by 5 bases and J by 5 bases, and 30 bases separated the two germline ends.

The chain couples TRBV7-3 to TRBJ2-1; 8 positions agree with TRBD2. The CDR3 consists of 13 residues. V gave up 0 bases and J gave up 8 bases; unmatched junction bases: 0. Per the germline V gene, CDR1 is SGHTA and CDR2 is FQGTGA. CDR3 DNA: TGTGCCAGCAGCTTAACTAGCGGGGATGAGCAGTTCTTC. It translates to CASSLTSGDEQFF.

The sample holds many counts of this clonotype. The V gene is TRBV7-2, the J gene TRBJ2-7; 7 bases are shared with TRBD1. The germline CDR1 and CDR2 sequences are SGHTA and FQGNSA. J was trimmed by 4 bases and V by 7 bases; bases with no gene match: 10. CDR3 length: 14 amino acids. The DNA for the CDR3 is TGTGCCAGCAAGAAGGACAGGCTAACGTACGAGCAGTACTTC. Its protein is CASKKDRLTYEQYF.

This chain links TRBV4-3 with TRBJ1-5, with 10 bases aligning to TRBD1. The junction had 8 bases not matched to a gene; V was cut back by 0 bases and J by 6 bases. From germline, CDR1 is LGHNA and CDR2 YSLEER. This CDR3 comprises 17 residues. In DNA form, the CDR3 reads TGCGCCAGCAGCCAAGAAGCTTTAGGGACAGGGGCTCAGCCCCAGCATTTT. Translating gives CASSQEALGTGAQPQHF.

The sample holds many counts of this clonotype. This rearrangement joins TRBV7-9 to TRBJ2-1, with D tentatively TRBD2 (6 bases). The CDR3 contains 15 residues. CDR1 and CDR2 (germline): SEHNR, FQNEAQ (reference sequence). V was pared by 1 base and J by 6 bases, with 13 bases between. CDR3 bases: TGTGCCAGCAGCTTAGGGTCCGGCGGGATCAATGAGCAGTTCTTC. This sequence encodes CASSLGSGGINEQFF.